The source of this TCR beta chain is a study of blood T cells in healthy people across ages. The study recruited healthy Caucasian donors from Russia who were aged roughly 6 to 95. With a J-beta primer mix and a sample-barcoded 5' primer, a second PCR ran about 6 to 11 cycles. A single record per CDR3 protein comes from TCRdb applying MiXCR to the 5' RACE reads. Here the sample spans just under 900,000 distinct CDR3 sequences, more than 25% being singletons. The CDR3 covers 15 residues. Germline V gene lookup returns CDR1 DFQATT and CDR2 SNEGSKA (reference sequence). Trimming took 3 bases from V and 1 from J, leaving 13 bases between them.

This clonotype originated in a woman of 80 years or more in good health. J is TRBJ2-1 and V is TRBV20-1; D is unclear. Sequencing was done on a sample of blood. CDR3 loop: CSASALRLSYNEQFF. The CDR3 DNA sequence: TGCAGTGCTAGCGCCCTACGGTTGTCCTACAATGAGCAGTTCTTC.